This T cell receptor beta chain stems from a study of spatial heterogeneity in lung cancer. Across the whole study: Detected beta-chain sequences consistently exceeded alpha-chain sequences.

The CDR3 runs 13 residues. With 9 bases clipped from V and 2 bases from J, the junction kept 3 bases outside the gene matches. Germline loops: CDR1 LGHDT, CDR2 YNNKEL (reference sequence). Notes on this clonotype: Antigen specificity is unknown.

Study observations and caveats: Ubiquitous expanded tumor TCRs surfaced in blood more at resection than they did at follow-up.

Time point noted: sample taken at primary tumor resection. TCRdb ran MiXCR on the 5' RACE reads and lists one entry per CDR3 protein. Here the sample spans tens of thousands of distinct CDR3 sequences, approximately 12% being singletons. The V gene is TRBV3-1, the J gene TRBJ1-2; 10 bases align to TRBD1. Sample: PBMCs, taken at surgery. The receptor was derived from a male donor with early-stage non-small cell lung cancer. CDR3 region: CASRGQGNYGYTF. CDR3 sequence (DNA): TGTGCCAGTCGGGGACAGGGGAACTATGGCTACACCTTC.